One T cell receptor (beta chain) is described in this entry. The antigen remains unidentified. With a J-beta primer mix and a sample-barcoded 5' primer, a second PCR ran roughly 6 to 11 cycles. The template-switch adaptor was a 5' adaptor with 12 random nucleotides. It tagged each cDNA molecule. MiXCR was run by TCRdb on the 5' RACE reads, yielding one entry per CDR3 protein. The table lists roughly 860,000 distinct CDR3 sequences, about 62% of them singletons. The CDR3 extends over 12 amino acids. V was shortened by 3 bases and J by 2 bases, with 8 bases between the two germline ends. Per the germline V gene, CDR1 is DFQATT and CDR2 is SNEGSKA (reference sequence). These data belong to a study of blood T cells in healthy people across ages. Study results and limitations: Unsorted PBMC material precluded a definitive naive versus antigen-experienced comparison. Naive CD4+ cells and diversity were both higher in long-lived donors than in aged donors.

Every donor gave about 9 milliliters of peripheral blood. This sequence was found in a man aged 30 to 39 in good health. This chain uses TRBV20-1 with TRBJ2-7; weak D call: TRBD1 (6 bases). The sequenced sample was blood. CDR3 nucleotides: TGCAGTGCTAGCGAGGGGGCCTACGAGCAGTACTTC. This codes for CSASEGAYEQYF.